The subject of this entry is one T cell receptor beta chain. Its antigen is still unknown. No much larger clonotype is one base removed from it; base qualities were not supplied. At the junction V is shortened by 1 base and J by 9 bases, with 10 bases in between. The CDR3 contains 13 residues, cysteine and phenylalanine counted. Just the 39-base CDR3 DNA is kept, in frame starting at base 1. The germline V gene supplies CDR1 MNHNS and CDR2 SASEGT. This sample was included in a study of siplizumab effects on memory and regulatory T cells (dated by TCRdb to between 2019 and 2020). With respect to the entire study: The study looked at the effect of siplizumab, an anti-CD2 antibody, on alloreactive T-cell subsets in allogeneic mixed lymphocyte reactions made from human PBMCs.

Sorted unstimulated T cells and proliferating T cells recovered from mixed lymphocyte reactions underwent TCRbeta CDR3 sequencing. Fresh whole blood from about 9 HLA-typed healthy donors was used as the source from which PBMCs were isolated. Receptors were amplified or captured by the immunoSEQ multiplex PCR assay. About 10^5 TCR templates per sample were assayed by the deep sequencing platform. Genomic DNA extracted from sorted T cells was used for TCRbeta CDR3 sequencing. As for the authors' bioinformatics: Clonal analysis of TCRbeta CDR3 data was done in the R programming language. Alloreactive CD4+ and CD8+ clones were identified by comparing unstimulated samples to CFSE-low samples taken after the reaction. By matching sequences to the repertoires of sorted unstimulated Treg and non-Treg cells, each alloreactive CD4+ clone was assigned a regulatory or non-regulatory origin. TCRdb re-hosts the immuneACCESS table, in-frame sequences only. Its copies lack some clones; in the studies checked, an unresolved V gene accounts for under half of them, and the cause for the rest is not known. V and J calls plus clone size are reproduced from that table; the DNA served to infer D and trimming. The sample table records more than 85,000 clones; just over 90% of these occur just once. In total, the top ten clones hold 0.32% of the sample.

The paper as a whole reports these results and caveats: The suppressive function of proliferating Tregs from siplizumab cultures was not functionally confirmed. Of the alloreactive CD4+ clones that could be mapped, the Treg-derived share averaged roughly 69% with siplizumab compared with roughly 25% in control reactions. Siplizumab significantly lowered the cumulative frequency of alloreactive sequences that could be traced to unstimulated CD4+ memory T cells. Sequences below about 10^-5 frequency were poorly captured, so only a minor fraction of alloreactive clones could be mapped to unstimulated subsets. Unstimulated naive T cells appeared more diverse than memory T cells, and naive cells seemed to contribute substantially to the alloresponse. For roughly 75-95% of proliferating CD4+ or CD8+ clones, no naive or memory phenotype could be assigned.

Recombination linked TRBV6-1 to TRBJ2-1; possibly the D gene is TRBD1, per 6 matching bases. Sequencing input: CD4+ T cells sorted from blood. The receptor's source is a human donor in good health. The CDR3 amino acid sequence is: CASSEEGETEQFF. The nucleotides are TGTGCCAGCAGTGAAGAGGGGGAAACTGAGCAGTTCTTC.